These T cell receptor beta chains were read from a single sample in a study of shared clonotypes between healthy human individuals. TCRdb's copy holds only in-frame clones and misses some; the assay was immunoSEQ multiplex PCR. The sample shows 2 million to 2.5 million clones, about nine tenths of them seen only once. The sequenced sample consisted of naive CD4+ T cells from PBMCs. The receptors derive from a young man in good health. Some clones in this sample may be carry-over from other donors' samples. Each CDR3 is given with its conserved first and last residue. The order of the fields is V gene, clone size, J gene, D gene, CDR3 DNA, CDR3 protein. A D gene is named only where the DNA matches it firmly. The listing skips clone size in some rows; elsewhere it reads once, few, many or a size class.

V gene: TRBV27; clone size: -; J gene: TRBJ2-7; D gene: -; CDR3 DNA: TGTGCCAGCAGTAGGGCCAACGAGCAGTACTTC; CDR3 protein: CASSRANEQYF
V gene: TRBV30; clone size: -; J gene: TRBJ1-4; D gene: TRBD1; CDR3 DNA: TGTGCCTGGAGACACCTTTCGGGACAGGGAGCAACTAATGAAAAACTGTTTTTT; CDR3 protein: CAWRHLSGQGATNEKLFF
V gene: TRBV7-2; clone size: -; J gene: TRBJ2-2; D gene: -; CDR3 DNA: TGTGCCAGCAGCTTTAATCTACAGGCAAAGAACACCGGGGAGCTGTTTTTT; CDR3 protein: CASSFNLQAKNTGELFF
V gene: TRBV7-3; clone size: -; J gene: TRBJ2-1; D gene: TRBD2; CDR3 DNA: TGTGCCAGCAGCCCAACTAGCGGCCCTTGGGATGAGCAGTTCTTC; CDR3 protein: CASSPTSGPWDEQFF
V gene: TRBV19; clone size: -; J gene: TRBJ1-2; D gene: -; CDR3 DNA: TGTGCCAGTAGTAGTCTCTTGAGGAGGGGTTCACGTGGCTACACCTTC; CDR3 protein: CASSSLLRRGSRGYTF
V gene: TRBV15; clone size: -; J gene: TRBJ2-1; D gene: TRBD1; CDR3 DNA: TGTGCCACCAGCGGGCAAGACAGGGGTGAGCAGTTCTTC; CDR3 protein: CATSGQDRGEQFF
V gene: TRBV6-5; clone size: -; J gene: TRBJ2-3; D gene: -; CDR3 DNA: TGTGCCAGCAGTTACGCTGGACCGGGAAGCACAGATACGCAGTATTTT; CDR3 protein: CASSYAGPGSTDTQYF
V gene: TRBV7-2; clone size: -; J gene: TRBJ1-1; D gene: -; CDR3 DNA: TGTGCCAGCAGCCCGCTGGCCAGGAACACTGAAGCTTTCTTT; CDR3 protein: CASSPLARNTEAFF
V gene: TRBV6-5; clone size: -; J gene: TRBJ2-7; D gene: -; CDR3 DNA: TGTGCCAGCAGTTACTCTTCCTGGACTACCTACGAGCAGTACTTC; CDR3 protein: CASSYSSWTTYEQYF
V gene: TRBV28; clone size: -; J gene: TRBJ1-5; D gene: -; CDR3 DNA: TGTGCCAGCCTTAGACCAGGGGAGAGCAATCAGCCCCAGCATTTT; CDR3 protein: CASLRPGESNQPQHF
V gene: TRBV7-9; clone size: once; J gene: TRBJ2-2; D gene: -; CDR3 DNA: TGTGCCAGCAGCCCCTGGGGGGCGAACACCGGGGAGCTGTTTTTT; CDR3 protein: CASSPWGANTGELFF
V gene: TRBV29-1; clone size: -; J gene: TRBJ2-5; D gene: -; CDR3 DNA: TGCAGCGTTGAGGCAGGGGCAGAGACCCAGTACTTC; CDR3 protein: CSVEAGAETQYF
V gene: TRBV30; clone size: -; J gene: TRBJ2-6; D gene: -; CDR3 DNA: TGTGCCTGGCAGATCCTCTCTGGGGCCAACGTCCTGACTTTC; CDR3 protein: CAWQILSGANVLTF
V gene: TRBV5-1; clone size: few; J gene: TRBJ2-1; D gene: TRBD2; CDR3 DNA: TGCGCCAGCAGTTCTGCTAGCGGGAGCTCCTACAATGAGCAGTTCTTC; CDR3 protein: CASSSASGSSYNEQFF
V gene: TRBV30; clone size: -; J gene: TRBJ1-5; D gene: -; CDR3 DNA: TGTGCCTGGCCACCAGGGGAAGTTTGCAATCAGCCCCAGCATTTT; CDR3 protein: CAWPPGEVCNQPQHF
V gene: TRBV28; clone size: -; J gene: TRBJ1-5; D gene: TRBD1; CDR3 DNA: TGTGCCAGCAGGACGGACAGGGGGCGGAATCAGCCCCAGCATTTT; CDR3 protein: CASRTDRGRNQPQHF
V gene: TRBV28; clone size: -; J gene: TRBJ2-5; D gene: TRBD1; CDR3 DNA: TGTGCCAGCAGTCCTCAGGGGGCTTTAAAAGAGACCCAGTACTTC; CDR3 protein: CASSPQGALKETQYF
V gene: TRBV9; clone size: -; J gene: TRBJ2-3; D gene: TRBD2; CDR3 DNA: TGTGCCAGCAGCTTGGGAGCGGGAGTTGGGGATACGCAGTATTTT; CDR3 protein: CASSLGAGVGDTQYF
V gene: TRBV2; clone size: -; J gene: TRBJ2-1; D gene: -; CDR3 DNA: TGTGCCGGAAGTTTCAGCTCCTACAATGAGCAGTTCTTC; CDR3 protein: CAGSFSSYNEQFF
V gene: TRBV7-2; clone size: -; J gene: TRBJ2-5; D gene: -; CDR3 DNA: TGTGCCAGCAGCTTCGGGGATGGGGGCGAGACCCAGTACTTC; CDR3 protein: CASSFGDGGETQYF
V gene: TRBV5-1; clone size: -; J gene: TRBJ2-7; D gene: -; CDR3 DNA: TGCGCCAGCAGTCCTGACATCTACGAGCAGTACTTC; CDR3 protein: CASSPDIYEQYF
V gene: TRBV5-1; clone size: -; J gene: TRBJ1-1; D gene: -; CDR3 DNA: TGCGCCAGCAGCCCGACCGGGACTCCAGGGGACACTGAAGCTTTCTTT; CDR3 protein: CASSPTGTPGDTEAFF
V gene: TRBV7-9; clone size: -; J gene: TRBJ2-1; D gene: -; CDR3 DNA: TGTGCCAGCAGCTCGTGGACAGTGGACCACAATGAGCAGTTCTTC; CDR3 protein: CASSSWTVDHNEQFF
V gene: TRBV28; clone size: -; J gene: TRBJ1-6; D gene: -; CDR3 DNA: TGTGCCAGCAGCAACAGGGTTTGGTCACCCCTCCACTTT; CDR3 protein: CASSNRVWSPLHF
V gene: TRBV7-9; clone size: -; J gene: TRBJ2-3; D gene: -; CDR3 DNA: TGTGCCAGCAGCCCAAGGGGGGCGGAGCCGCAGTATTTT; CDR3 protein: CASSPRGAEPQYF
V gene: TRBV5-6; clone size: once; J gene: TRBJ2-5; D gene: -; CDR3 DNA: TGTGCCAGCAAACGGTATTGGGTGGGCCCAGAGACCCAGTACTTC; CDR3 protein: CASKRYWVGPETQYF
V gene: TRBV27; clone size: -; J gene: TRBJ2-7; D gene: TRBD1; CDR3 DNA: TGTGCCAGCAGGGACAGACAGGGGCTTAGCTACGAGCAGTACTTC; CDR3 protein: CASRDRQGLSYEQYF
V gene: TRBV29-1; clone size: -; J gene: TRBJ2-3; D gene: TRBD2; CDR3 DNA: TGCAGCGTTTTGGCTAGCGGATACACAGATACGCAGTATTTT; CDR3 protein: CSVLASGYTDTQYF
V gene: TRBV28; clone size: -; J gene: TRBJ2-6; D gene: TRBD1; CDR3 DNA: TGTGCCAGCAGTCTAAGACAGGGTATTTATGGGGCCAACGTCCTGACTTTC; CDR3 protein: CASSLRQGIYGANVLTF
V gene: TRBV7-8; clone size: -; J gene: TRBJ1-1; D gene: TRBD1; CDR3 DNA: TGTGCCAGCAGCTTACTACAGGGGGCTAAGGCCACTGAAGCTTTCTTT; CDR3 protein: CASSLLQGAKATEAFF
V gene: TRBV5-4; clone size: -; J gene: TRBJ2-3; D gene: TRBD1; CDR3 DNA: TGTGCCAGCAGCCGGGACAGGGACACAGATACGCAGTATTTT; CDR3 protein: CASSRDRDTDTQYF
V gene: TRBV7-6; clone size: -; J gene: TRBJ2-1; D gene: -; CDR3 DNA: TGTGCCAGCAGCATATCGACAGGCGTCAATGAGCAGTTCTTC; CDR3 protein: CASSISTGVNEQFF
V gene: TRBV11-3; clone size: -; J gene: TRBJ2-7; D gene: TRBD2; CDR3 DNA: TGTGCCAGCAGCCCCTTAGCGGGAGGCCCCGTCCTGGAGCAGTACTTC; CDR3 protein: CASSPLAGGPVLEQYF
V gene: TRBV18; clone size: -; J gene: TRBJ1-1; D gene: -; CDR3 DNA: TGTGCCAGCTCACGAGGGGATACTGAAGCTTTCTTT; CDR3 protein: CASSRGDTEAFF
V gene: TRBV4-1; clone size: -; J gene: TRBJ2-5; D gene: TRBD2; CDR3 DNA: TGCGCCAGCAGCCGTGCCTCGGGGGGGGGTAGAGAGACCCAGTACTTC; CDR3 protein: CASSRASGGGRETQYF
V gene: TRBV18; clone size: -; J gene: TRBJ1-1; D gene: TRBD1; CDR3 DNA: TGTGCCAGCTCACCACGGGCAGGGGGTGAAGCTTTCTTT; CDR3 protein: CASSPRAGGEAFF
V gene: TRBV11-2; clone size: -; J gene: TRBJ2-7; D gene: TRBD2; CDR3 DNA: TGTGCCAGCAGCTTAGTTAGCGGGCAATCCTACGAGCAGTACTTC; CDR3 protein: CASSLVSGQSYEQYF
V gene: TRBV18; clone size: -; J gene: TRBJ2-7; D gene: -; CDR3 DNA: TGTGCCAGCTCACACGCCGGACCTTCCGTCCCCTACGAGCAGTACTTC; CDR3 protein: CASSHAGPSVPYEQYF
V gene: TRBV9; clone size: once; J gene: TRBJ1-1; D gene: TRBD1; CDR3 DNA: TGTGCCAGCAGCGCGCTACAGGGGGCGCATGATGAAGCTTTCTTT; CDR3 protein: CASSALQGAHDEAFF
V gene: TRBV5-1; clone size: -; J gene: TRBJ2-1; D gene: TRBD2; CDR3 DNA: TGCGCCAGCAGCTTGGTTTTCGCGGGAGGCCCAGATGAGCAGTTCTTC; CDR3 protein: CASSLVFAGGPDEQFF
V gene: TRBV7-3; clone size: -; J gene: TRBJ2-1; D gene: -; CDR3 DNA: TGTGCCAGCAGCTTACAGGGCGGCTCCTACAATGAGCAGTTCTTC; CDR3 protein: CASSLQGGSYNEQFF
V gene: TRBV6-5; clone size: -; J gene: TRBJ2-7; D gene: -; CDR3 DNA: TGTGCCAGCAGTTCTTACCCTCTAAGCTCCTACGAGCAGTACTTC; CDR3 protein: CASSSYPLSSYEQYF
V gene: TRBV5-8; clone size: once; J gene: TRBJ2-4; D gene: -; CDR3 DNA: TGTGCCAGCAGCTTGTTAGGGGAAGTTCAGTACTTC; CDR3 protein: CASSLLGEVQYF